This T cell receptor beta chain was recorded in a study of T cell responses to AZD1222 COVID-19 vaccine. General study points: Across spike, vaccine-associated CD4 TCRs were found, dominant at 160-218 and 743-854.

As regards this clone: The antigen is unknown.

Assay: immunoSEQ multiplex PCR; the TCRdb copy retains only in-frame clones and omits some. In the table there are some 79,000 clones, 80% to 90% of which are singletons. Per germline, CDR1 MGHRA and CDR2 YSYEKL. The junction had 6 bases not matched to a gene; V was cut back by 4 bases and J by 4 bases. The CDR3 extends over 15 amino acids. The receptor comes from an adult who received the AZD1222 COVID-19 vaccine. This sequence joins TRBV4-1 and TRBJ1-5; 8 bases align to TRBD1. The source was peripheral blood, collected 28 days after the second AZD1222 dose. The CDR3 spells CASSPAGTGNQPQHF. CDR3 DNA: TGCGCCAGCAGCCCCGCCGGGACAGGTAATCAGCCCCAGCATTTT.